A selection of T cell receptor beta chains follows, all from one sample in a study of Graves' ophthalmopathy and Graves' hyperthyroidism. A single record per CDR3 protein comes from TCRdb applying MiXCR to the multiplex PCR reads. Here the sample spans hundreds of thousands of distinct CDR3 sequences, roughly 50% being singletons. The sequenced sample consisted of peripheral blood. The receptors come from an adult man with Graves' ophthalmopathy. Each CDR3 is given with its conserved first and last residue. A D gene is named only where the DNA matches it firmly. The size field is filled for only some rows; it gives once, few, many or a size class.

few	.	TRBV7-3	TRBJ2-5	TGTGCCAGCAGCTCCCTCCCCGGGGGCCAAGAGACCCAGTACTTC	CASSSLPGGQETQYF
.	.	TRBV7-8	TRBJ2-2	TGTGCCAGAAGCCAAGCCCCCAGGGGCGCCGGGGAGCTGTTTTTT	CARSQAPRGAGELFF
few	TRBD1	TRBV27	TRBJ1-2	TGTGCCAGCAGTCCGAGACAGGGATCCACCTTCCACACCTTC	CASSPRQGSTFHTF
once	TRBD1	TRBV19	TRBJ2-7	TGTGCCAGTAGTCCCGGACAGGGGGCGAATGAGCAGTACTTC	CASSPGQGANEQYF
few	TRBD1	TRBV20-1	TRBJ1-1	TGCAGTGCTCCAGGACAGGGAGCGAAAGGCACTGAAGCTTTCTTT	CSAPGQGAKGTEAFF
.	.	TRBV7-9	TRBJ1-2	TGTGCCAGCAGCTTATTCGTAGGGGTACAGGGCTACACCTTC	CASSLFVGVQGYTF
.	.	TRBV2	TRBJ2-2	TGTGCCAGCAGTGTCGGAGGGAGCGCGAACACCGGGGAGCTGTTTTTT	CASSVGGSANTGELFF
.	TRBD2	TRBV5-1	TRBJ2-5	TGCGCCAGCAGCCTCGGACTAGCGAAAAAAGGCGGGGAGACCCAGTACTTC	CASSLGLAKKGGETQYF
.	TRBD1	TRBV2	TRBJ1-1	TGTGCCAGCAGTCTCCCGGCGACAGGGGCTGAAGCTTTCTTT	CASSLPATGAEAFF
few	TRBD1	TRBV20-1	TRBJ1-6	TGCAGTGCTACCCCCGGGACAGGGATCTCACCCCTCCACTTT	CSATPGTGISPLHF
few	.	TRBV28	TRBJ1-1	TGTGCCAGCAAGCGGGGCGGGAGTGACACTGAAGCTTTCTTT	CASKRGGSDTEAFF
.	TRBD2	TRBV2	TRBJ2-2	TGTGCCAGCTCGAGCGGGAGGGCCAAGAACACCGGGGAGCTGTTTTTT	CASSSGRAKNTGELFF
.	TRBD2	TRBV5-4	TRBJ2-5	TGTGCCAGCAGCTCGGGACTAGCGGAGAAGGGGGAGACCCAGTACTTC	CASSSGLAEKGETQYF
.	.	TRBV10-2	TRBJ2-5	TGCGCCAGCAGTGACCAGGGAGGCCCGGAGACCCAGTACTTC	CASSDQGGPETQYF
.	TRBD1	TRBV18	TRBJ2-5	TGTGCCAGCTCAGCCGGGACAGGGGGTGAGACCCAGTACTTC	CASSAGTGGETQYF
.	.	TRBV20-1	TRBJ2-2	TGCAGTGCTGGCGGTCCGGGGAACACCGGGGAGCTGTTTTTT	CSAGGPGNTGELFF
.	.	TRBV12-3/TRBV12-4	TRBJ1-1	TGTGCCAGCAGCTTGGGACAAATGGACGCTGAAGCTTTCTTT	CASSLGQMDAEAFF
few	.	TRBV7-9	TRBJ2-2	TGTGCCAGCAGCTACGCGACCGGGGAGCTGTTTTTT	CASSYATGELFF
.	TRBD1	TRBV19	TRBJ2-5	TGTGCCAGTAGTATAGTAGGTTTTGGACAGGGGGATGAGACCCAGTACTTC	CASSIVGFGQGDETQYF
.	.	TRBV5-4	TRBJ2-2	TGTGCCAGCAGCTCGTCGGTAGTAACGGGGGAGCTGTTTTTT	CASSSSVVTGELFF
once	TRBD1	TRBV6-4	TRBJ1-6	TGTGCCAGCAGTGACTCGACAGGGGGCAATTCACCCCTCCACTTT	CASSDSTGGNSPLHF
.	TRBD1	TRBV2	TRBJ1-5	TGTGCCAGTAGTTTAGCGCGACAGGGGCCTTGGGCGCCCCAGCATTTT	CASSLARQGPWAPQHF
.	.	TRBV7-9	TRBJ2-5	TGTGCCAGCAGCTTAGAGGGCAGAATGGGGGAGACCCAGTACTTC	CASSLEGRMGETQYF
few	.	TRBV5-6	TRBJ1-5	TGTGCCAGCAGCCTCAGGGGAGAGCCCCAGCATTTT	CASSLRGEPQHF
.	TRBD1	TRBV11-2	TRBJ1-1	TGTGCCAGCAGCACGGGACAGGGGATGACGGCTTTCTTT	CASSTGQGMTAFF
.	TRBD2	TRBV7-9	TRBJ2-2	TGTGCCAGCAGCGTCGAGCGGGGGGGCAACACCGGGGAGCTGTTTTTT	CASSVERGGNTGELFF
few	.	TRBV29-1	TRBJ2-3	TGCAGCGTTGACGCAGGGGCTTACACAGATACGCAGTATTTT	CSVDAGAYTDTQYF
.	TRBD1	TRBV7-2	TRBJ2-7	TGTGCCAGCAGCTTAGCGGAGGGACAGGTTGTCTCCTACGAGCAGTACTTC	CASSLAEGQVVSYEQYF
.	.	TRBV19	TRBJ1-1	TGTGCCAGTAGTACCCTTCCCGTAGGGACGAACACTGAAGCTTTCTTT	CASSTLPVGTNTEAFF
.	TRBD2	TRBV4-2	TRBJ2-5	TGTGCCAGCAGCCAAGGGACTAGCGGGGGGACCGCGTCAGAGACCCAGTACTTC	CASSQGTSGGTASETQYF
.	TRBD1	TRBV5-8	TRBJ2-7	TGTGCCAGCAGCTCTAACAGGGGAACGGCCTACGAGCAGTACTTC	CASSSNRGTAYEQYF
.	.	TRBV5-1	TRBJ2-2	TGCGCCAGCAGCCCTTACACCAGGGAGCTGTTTTTT	CASSPYTRELFF
.	.	TRBV2	TRBJ2-4	TGTGCCAGCAGTGAAGTTGTGGGCGCGGCCAAAAACATTCAGTACTTC	CASSEVVGAAKNIQYF
many	TRBD1	TRBV7-2	TRBJ2-5	TGTGCCAGCAGCCGAACAGGGGGATACCAAGAGACCCAGTACTTC	CASSRTGGYQETQYF
.	TRBD1	TRBV2	TRBJ1-3	TGTGCCAGCAACCTGGGGTACACAGGGGGCTCTGGAAACACCATATATTTT	CASNLGYTGGSGNTIYF
.	TRBD2	TRBV15	TRBJ2-2	TGTGCCGCCAGCAGGGAGCGGACTAGCGGGAGGGGAACCGGGGAGCTGTTTTTT	CAASRERTSGRGTGELFF
.	.	TRBV7-9	TRBJ1-5	TGTGCCAGCAGCCAGGGACCGCGCGGGCCCCAGCATTTT	CASSQGPRGPQHF
.	TRBD1	TRBV5-1	TRBJ1-2	TGCGCCAGCAGCTGGGACAGGGGGATTGACTACACCTTC	CASSWDRGIDYTF
once	TRBD2	TRBV29-1	TRBJ2-3	TGCAGCGTTGTAGTTGCGGGAGTGGATACGCAGTATTTT	CSVVVAGVDTQYF
.	.	TRBV24-1	TRBJ2-7	TGTGCCACCAGTGGCCCAGGATCCTACGAGCAGTACTTC	CATSGPGSYEQYF
few	.	TRBV7-8	TRBJ1-1	TGTGCCAGCAGCTTAGGGGGGGCCGGGGCTGAAGCTTTCTTT	CASSLGGAGAEAFF
.	.	TRBV4-1	TRBJ2-5	TGCGCCAGCAGCCTCAGGGCTGGGGGCCAAGAGACCCAGTACTTC	CASSLRAGGQETQYF
once	.	TRBV9	TRBJ2-5	TGTGCCAGCAGCCCCCCCCGGAGGGAGGAGACCCAGTACTTC	CASSPPRREETQYF
few	.	TRBV19	TRBJ1-4	TGTGCCAGTAGTATATCACAGGGACATGAAAAACTGTTTTTT	CASSISQGHEKLFF
.	.	TRBV19	TRBJ1-1	TGTGCCAGCAGCCCAGCCCGAGGGGGGAACACTGAAGCTTTCTTT	CASSPARGGNTEAFF
.	.	TRBV10-3	TRBJ1-1	TGTGCCATCAGTGATGCAGGCAGTAGGGCTTTCTTT	CAISDAGSRAFF
.	.	TRBV25-1	TRBJ2-7	TGTGCCAGCAGTCCTCCGGGACGGCACTACGAGCAGTACTTC	CASSPPGRHYEQYF
few	.	TRBV5-1	TRBJ1-2	TGCGCCAGCAGCCCGCAAAGGGGGGGAAGCTATGGCTACACCTTC	CASSPQRGGSYGYTF
few	.	TRBV24-1	TRBJ1-5	TGTGCCACCAGTGCCCGACGGCAGGGAAAGGCTCAGCCCCAGCATTTT	CATSARRQGKAQPQHF
.	TRBD2	TRBV10-3	TRBJ2-5	TGTGCCATCAGTTACTCGAGCGGGAGGGGGGAGACCCAGTACTTC	CAISYSSGRGETQYF
once	TRBD1	TRBV7-2	TRBJ2-7	TGTGCCAGCAGCTTATGGGTGGGACAGGGAAACGAGCAGTACTTC	CASSLWVGQGNEQYF